Here is one TCR beta chain with its context. There are many counts of this clonotype. Its antigen target is currently unknown. Base quality data are lacking; no much larger clone is found one base away. The germline V gene encodes CDR1 MGHRA and CDR2 YSYEKL. The CDR3 goes from the cysteine to the phenylalanine over 15 residues. Only the CDR3 portion is preserved as DNA: 45 bases, with reading frame beginning at the first base. V lost 0 bases and J lost 3 bases; the stretch between them is 11 bases long. The data belong to a study of spatial heterogeneity in lung cancer (dated by TCRdb to the late 2010s). At the level of the whole study: More beta-chain than alpha-chain transcripts were consistently detected, likely reflecting higher beta-chain transcript abundance. In tumor regions, TCR transcript counts showed a strong correlation with a T cell transcriptional module score derived from matched bulk RNA-seq. In the raw uncorrected reads, each unique combination of TCR and UMI appeared more than ten times on average. In non-small cell lung cancer, the study made a quantitative comparison of TCR alpha and beta repertoires among multiple tumor regions, matched nontumor lung and blood. The study linked features of the TCR repertoire to counts of nonsynonymous mutations, which were determined by whole-exome sequencing of tumor tissue. At surgery, both alpha and beta chains were TCR-sequenced in fewer than 250 tumor regions, fewer than 85 matched nontumor lung samples and 56 PBMC samples. Summary of the overall study and its limitations: Counts of ubiquitous and regional expanded TCRs correlated with counts of ubiquitous and regional nonsynonymous mutations, respectively. Confirming at a functional level the hypothesis that regional TCRs recognize regional mutations was considered to require additional single-cell paired TCR alpha and beta sequencing. TCR-seq coverage of tumor T cells was estimated to be only approximately 7% for alpha chains and roughly 14% for beta chains. The tumor nonsynonymous mutation count correlated with the number of expanded alpha and beta TCRs within the tumor.

The protocol used for the library was 5' RACE. TCRdb names NextSeq 500 as the instrument used. To allow correction of PCR and sequencing errors, the TCR library protocol tagged every TCR cDNA molecule with a unique molecular identifier. The source study handled its data this way. TCR identification, UMI-based error correction and CDR3 extraction were all carried out with Decombinator tools. Expanded TCRs were defined as those above a frequency of 2 per 1,000, corresponding to the top 1% of the tumor frequency distribution. Expanded tumor TCRs statistically deemed absent (corrected P<0.05) from at least one tumor region were classed as regional, and all other expanded tumor TCRs were classed as ubiquitous. Each repertoire was subsampled 100 times to 5,000 TCRs, after which Renyi diversity was computed with the R vegan package. CDR3 similarity networks were constructed using string-kernel similarity of amino acid triplets, with links drawn between CDR3s whose pairwise similarity was above 0.82. TCRdb trimmed public reads at Q25 via fastp, called clones via MiXCR and kept in-frame beta chains. Records with the same CDR3 protein are collapsed into one entry carrying the most frequent genes and DNA. The V and J calls and clone size come from TCRdb's table, not from the authors' own analysis. For this sample the table gives about 6,500 distinct CDR3 sequences, of which about 14% were detected only once. Around 8% of the sample goes to the ten largest clones.

The time point label on this specimen signifies: sample taken at primary tumor resection. Donors were some 67 patients with early-stage, untreated non-small cell lung cancer from the lung TRACERx cohort. Without any cell sorting, TCR sequencing was performed on whole RNA extracted either from tumor and nontumor lung tissue or from cryopreserved PBMC samples. Only patients with enough RNA available from two or more tumor regions were chosen for TCR sequencing. A lung pathologist reviewed the tumor and adjacent nontumor lung specimens before the specimens were selected. This sequence originates from a male donor with early-stage non-small cell lung cancer. This receptor chain uses TRBV4-1 and TRBJ2-5; the D segment could be TRBD2, given 6 matching bases. This material consisted of lung tumor tissue, taken at surgery. In nucleotides, the sequence is TGCGCCAGCAGCCAAGAAGGGTGGGGGGAAGAGACCCAGTACTTC. Translated, this is CASSQEGWGEETQYF.